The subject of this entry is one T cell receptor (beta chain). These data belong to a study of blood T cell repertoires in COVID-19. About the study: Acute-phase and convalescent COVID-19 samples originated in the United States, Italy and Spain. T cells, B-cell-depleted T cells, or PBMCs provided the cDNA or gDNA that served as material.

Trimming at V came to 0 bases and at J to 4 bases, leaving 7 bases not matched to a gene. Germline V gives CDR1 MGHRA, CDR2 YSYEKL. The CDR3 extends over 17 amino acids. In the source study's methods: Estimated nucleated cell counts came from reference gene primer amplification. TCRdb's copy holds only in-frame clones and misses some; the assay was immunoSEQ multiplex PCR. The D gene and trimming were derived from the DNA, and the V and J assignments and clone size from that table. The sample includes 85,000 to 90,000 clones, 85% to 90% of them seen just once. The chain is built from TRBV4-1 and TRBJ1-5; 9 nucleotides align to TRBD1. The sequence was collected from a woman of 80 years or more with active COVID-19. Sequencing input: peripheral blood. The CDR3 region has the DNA TGCGCCAGCAGCCAAGATGGGACAGGGCTTGAGAATCAGCCCCAGCATTTT. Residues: CASSQDGTGLENQPQHF.